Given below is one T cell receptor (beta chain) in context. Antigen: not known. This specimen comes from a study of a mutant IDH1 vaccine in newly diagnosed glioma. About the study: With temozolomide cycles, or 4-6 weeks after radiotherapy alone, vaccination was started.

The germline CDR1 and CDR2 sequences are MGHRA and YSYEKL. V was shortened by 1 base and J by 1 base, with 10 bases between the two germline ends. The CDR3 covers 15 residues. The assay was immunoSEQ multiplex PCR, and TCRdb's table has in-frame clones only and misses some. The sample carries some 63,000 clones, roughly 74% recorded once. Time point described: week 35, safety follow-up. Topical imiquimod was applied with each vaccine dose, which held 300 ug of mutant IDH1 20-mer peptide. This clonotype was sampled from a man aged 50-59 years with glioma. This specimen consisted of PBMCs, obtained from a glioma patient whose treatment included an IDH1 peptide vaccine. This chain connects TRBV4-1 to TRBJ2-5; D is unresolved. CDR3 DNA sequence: TGCGCCAGCAGCCAAGTCGTGTCTTTCCAAGAGACCCAGTACTTC. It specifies CASSQVVSFQETQYF.